The 9 T cell receptor beta chains given below trace back to one sample, sequenced in a study of T cell repertoires in cytomegalovirus infection. For these receptors, no antigen is known. One entry per CDR3 protein, called by TCRdb with MiXCR from the reads. The sample yields roughly 180,000 distinct CDR3 sequences, about a fifth seen once. The specimen was CD8+ T cells from cultured PBMCs, collected from culture after CMV antigen stimulation. These receptors were collected from a human donor in good health (CMV status not recorded). Some clones in this sample may be carry-over from other donors' samples.

The V call is TRBV24-1, the J call TRBJ2-1, with D perhaps given as TRBD1 or TRBD2 (6 bases each). The CDR3 has 15 amino acids. Germline-derived CDR1 and CDR2 are KGHDR and SFDVKD. The ends were cut back, 4 bases at V and 7 bases at J, with 16 bases in the middle. The CDR3 loop is CATSDNRRGVNEQFF. CDR3 DNA sequence: TGTGCCACCAGTGACAATAGGAGGGGGGTAAATGAGCAGTTCTTC.

The J gene is TRBJ1-4, the V gene TRBV7-8; the D gene is possibly TRBD1 (5 bases). The V and J ends lost 4 bases and 8 bases respectively, with 8 bases between them. The germline gives CDR1 SGHVS, CDR2 FQNEAQ. CDR3 length: 12 residues. CDR3 residues: CASSYSGEKLFF. For the CDR3, the DNA is TGTGCCAGCAGCTATTCAGGGGAAAAACTGTTTTTT.

There are a few counts of this clonotype. V is TRBV7-2 and J is TRBJ1-1; D unresolved. The CDR3 extends over 14 amino acids. Trimming left V 1 base short and J 3 bases short, with 9 bases between. Germline CDR1 reads SGHTA; CDR2 reads FQGNSA. DNA of the CDR3: TGTGCCAGCAGCTTAGTAACGATTTACACTGAAGCTTTCTTT. Protein sequence: CASSLVTIYTEAFF.

The V and J genes are TRBV7-6 and TRBJ1-1; possible D gene TRBD1, 5 bases. Deletions cut 5 bases from V and 1 base from J, with 11 bases between. The germline V gene has CDR1 SGHVS and CDR2 FNYEAQ. The CDR3 loop spans 14 amino acids. The CDR3 region is CASSPGSQNTEAFF. CDR3 nucleotides: TGTGCCAGCAGCCCAGGGTCACAGAACACTGAAGCTTTCTTT.

CDR3 sequence: CATLTGGAGTQYF. The CDR3 DNA follows: TGTGCCACCCTGACCGGGGGCGCGGGGACCCAGTACTTC. The chain couples TRBV6-1 to TRBJ2-5; D possibly matches TRBD1 or TRBD2 (6 bases each). Germline loops: CDR1 MNHNS, CDR2 SASEGT. The length of the CDR3 is 13 residues. With 10 bases removed from V and 7 bases from J, the gap between germline ends came to 19 bases.

A word on this clonotype: One end of the junction varies from germline; a read error may be responsible. The rearrangement joins TRBV10-1 to TRBJ2-7; 9 bases are a match to TRBD2. CDR1 is WNHNN and CDR2 is SYGVQD in the germline V gene (reference sequence). This CDR3 contains 15 residues. CDR3 sequence: CDSSESGTSLHEQYF. The CDR3 bases are TGCGACAGCAGTGAGTCCGGGACTAGCCTCCACGAGCAGTACTTC.

The chain uses TRBV7-8 and TRBJ1-5, with a tentative D call TRBD1 (6 bases). Trimming took 2 bases from V and 1 from J, leaving 15 bases between them. Germline V gives CDR1 SGHVS, CDR2 FQNEAQ. CDR3 length equals 17 residues. The CDR3 DNA sequence: TGTGCCAGCAGCTTATCAGGGGCTATTATCAGCAATCAGCCCCAGCATTTT. Encoded protein: CASSLSGAIISNQPQHF.

This clonotype was observed a handful of times. In DNA form, the CDR3 reads TGTGCCAGCAGTTACTCTGAAGAAACAGGGACCAGGGCGAGCTCCTACAATGAGCAGTTCTTC. Encoded protein: CASSYSEETGTRASSYNEQFF. The chain joins TRBV6-6 to TRBJ2-1; D perhaps matches TRBD1 (6 bases). Trimming stripped 0 bases from V and 0 bases from J, with 24 bases between. The CDR3 spans 21 residues. CDR1 is MNHNY, CDR2 SVGAGI, per germline (reference sequence).

The V and J genes are TRBV5-5 and TRBJ1-2, with D possibly being TRBD1 (6 bases). The length of the CDR3 is 15 residues. The V gene lost 4 bases and the J gene lost 4 bases, with 17 bases spanning the gap. Germline V CDR1 and CDR2: SGHKS, YYEKEE (reference sequence). CDR3 sequence: CASSLANRVGYGYTF. The DNA of the CDR3 is TGTGCCAGCAGCCTGGCGAACAGGGTGGGCTATGGCTACACCTTC.